The sequence of this T cell receptor (beta chain) was determined in a study of cytomegalovirus exposure and HLA in healthy donors. Notes on the study in general: The authors listed some 160 TCR beta chains as cytomegalovirus-associated.

Assay: immunoSEQ multiplex PCR; the TCRdb copy retains only in-frame clones and omits some. Found here are approximately 120,000 clones, about nine tenths of them singletons; the top ten hold approximately 2%. Comments on this clone: Its antigen is undetermined.

A roughly 130-subject validation cohort, separate from the approximately 700-subject first cohort, supplied the donors. V was cut by 4 bases and J by 7 bases, with 14 bases left in between. Germline values: CDR1 MNHNS, CDR2 SASEGT. CDR3 length: 14 residues. The sequencing input was PBMCs. The TCR was taken from a woman aged 18-29 years in good health and CMV-seronegative. The chain recombines TRBV6-1 with TRBJ1-5; D is unclear. The CDR3, as DNA: TGTGCCAGCAGTGCAGCCCCGGGGTTCCAGCCCCAGCATTTT. Its protein is CASSAAPGFQPQHF.